The sequence of this T cell receptor beta chain was determined in a study of blood T cells in healthy people across ages. Study results and limitations: Estimates drawn from one million T cells were deemed to understate diversity.

With a J-beta primer mix and a sample-barcoded 5' primer, a second PCR ran about 7 to 11 cycles. MiXCR was run by TCRdb on the 5' RACE reads, yielding one entry per CDR3 protein. The sample yields around 600,000 distinct CDR3 sequences, 47% seen once. V dropped 1 base and J dropped 4; count of bases not matched to a gene: 10. Germline loops: CDR1 LGHNA, CDR2 YSLEER. CDR3 length: 18 residues. A note on this clonotype: Its target is unknown.

The gene calls are TRBV4-3 and TRBJ2-7; the match to TRBD2 covers 13 bases. The sequencing input was blood. This receptor was taken from a man older than 75 in good health. CDR3 loop: CASSQGQGLAGVPYEQYF. The CDR3 bases are TGCGCCAGCAGCCAAGGCCAAGGACTAGCGGGAGTCCCATACGAGCAGTACTTC.